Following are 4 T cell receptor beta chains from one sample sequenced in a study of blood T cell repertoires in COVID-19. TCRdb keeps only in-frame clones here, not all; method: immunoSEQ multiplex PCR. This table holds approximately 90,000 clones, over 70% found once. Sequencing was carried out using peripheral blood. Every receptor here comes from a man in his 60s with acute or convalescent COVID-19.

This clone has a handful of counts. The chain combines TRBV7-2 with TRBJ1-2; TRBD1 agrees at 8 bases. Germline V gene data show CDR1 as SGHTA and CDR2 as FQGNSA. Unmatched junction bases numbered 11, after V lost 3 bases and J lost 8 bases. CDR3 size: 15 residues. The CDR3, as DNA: TGTGCCAGCAGCTTCTCAGGGGGCGAAATGGGAGGCTACACCTTC. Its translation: CASSFSGGEMGGYTF.

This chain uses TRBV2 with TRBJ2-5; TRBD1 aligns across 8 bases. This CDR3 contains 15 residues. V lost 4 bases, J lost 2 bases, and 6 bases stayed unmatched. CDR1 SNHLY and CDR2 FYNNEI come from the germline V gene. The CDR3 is CASSVNRGAQETQYF. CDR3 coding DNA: TGTGCCAGCAGTGTTAACAGGGGGGCACAAGAGACCCAGTACTTC.

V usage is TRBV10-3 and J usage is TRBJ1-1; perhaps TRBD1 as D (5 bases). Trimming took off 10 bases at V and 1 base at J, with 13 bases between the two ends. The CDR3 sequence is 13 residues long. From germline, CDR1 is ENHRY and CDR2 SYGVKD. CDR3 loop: CATETAENTEAFF. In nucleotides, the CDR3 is TGTGCCACCGAGACAGCAGAGAACACTGAAGCTTTCTTT.

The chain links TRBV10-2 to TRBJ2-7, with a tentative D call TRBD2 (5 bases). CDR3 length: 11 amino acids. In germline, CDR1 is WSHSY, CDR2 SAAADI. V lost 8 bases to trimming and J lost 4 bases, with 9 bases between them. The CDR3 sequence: CASGVAYEQYF. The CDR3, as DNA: TGCGCCAGCGGAGTAGCGTACGAGCAGTACTTC.